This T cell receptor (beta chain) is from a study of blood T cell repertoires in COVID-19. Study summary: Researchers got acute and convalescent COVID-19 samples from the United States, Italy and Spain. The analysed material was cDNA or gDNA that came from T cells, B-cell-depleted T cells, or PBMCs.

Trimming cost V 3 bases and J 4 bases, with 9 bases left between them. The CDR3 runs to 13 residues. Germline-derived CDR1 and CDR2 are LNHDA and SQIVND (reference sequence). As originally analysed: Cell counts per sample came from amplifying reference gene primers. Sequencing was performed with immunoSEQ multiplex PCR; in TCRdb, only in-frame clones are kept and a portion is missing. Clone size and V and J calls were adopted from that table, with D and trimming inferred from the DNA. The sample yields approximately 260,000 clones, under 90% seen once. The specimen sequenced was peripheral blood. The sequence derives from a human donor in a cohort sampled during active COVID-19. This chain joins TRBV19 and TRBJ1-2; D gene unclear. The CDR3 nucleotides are TGTGCCAGTAGTATTCAGGAGGGCTATGGCTACACCTTC. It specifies CASSIQEGYGYTF.